This T cell receptor beta chain appears in the sequencing data of a study of naive and memory T cell subsets. Overall study findings and caveats: Gini index rose across naive, CM, EM and EMRA in CD4 and CD8.

From the second PCR step, alpha and beta chains were amplified apart. CMV status came from CD4+ T cell IFNgamma after overnight CMV lysate stimulation of fresh PBMCs. Concerning this clonotype itself: No antigen is known for it.

Both TRBC1 and TRBC2 were covered by a beta constant-region primer of two equimolar oligonucleotides. An oligonucleotide with the SP2 primer and a 12-nucleotide UMI was ligated to the cDNA 3' end. MiXCR, run by TCRdb on the UMI-ligation and nested PCR reads, gives a single entry per CDR3 protein. The profile shows over 20,000 distinct CDR3 sequences, 8% to 13% of them singletons. In germline, CDR1 is PRHDT, CDR2 FYEKMQ (reference sequence). Germline trimming cut 5 bases from V and 5 bases from J; bases unmatched to any gene: 8. The CDR3 is 14 residues long. The genes are TRBV13 and TRBJ2-7, with 8 bases aligning to TRBD1. Sequencing was performed on central memory CD8+ T cells from blood. This receptor was obtained from a human donor in good health. The DNA for the CDR3 is TGTGCCAGCAGCCCGCGGACAGGGCTTAACGAGCAGTACTTC. It is translated as CASSPRTGLNEQYF.